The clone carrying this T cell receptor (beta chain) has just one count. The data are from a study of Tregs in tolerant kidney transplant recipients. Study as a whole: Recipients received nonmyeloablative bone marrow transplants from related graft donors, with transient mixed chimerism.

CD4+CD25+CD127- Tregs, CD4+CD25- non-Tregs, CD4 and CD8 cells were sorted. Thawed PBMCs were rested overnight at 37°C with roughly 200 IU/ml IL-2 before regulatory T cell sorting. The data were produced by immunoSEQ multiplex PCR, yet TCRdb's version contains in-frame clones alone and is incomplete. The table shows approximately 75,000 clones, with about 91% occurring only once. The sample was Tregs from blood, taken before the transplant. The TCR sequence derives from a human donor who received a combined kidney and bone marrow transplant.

CDR3 in amino acids: CAISESNRENTEAFF. In DNA form, the CDR3 reads TGTGCCATCAGTGAGAGCAACAGGGAGAACACTGAAGCTTTCTTT. The V and J genes are TRBV10-3 and TRBJ1-1, with D possibly TRBD1 on 6 matching bases. V was clipped by 2 bases and J by 1 base, with 11 bases between them. This CDR3 has 15 residues. Germline V CDR1 and CDR2: ENHRY, SYGVKD.